A single sample is the source of the 20 T cell receptor beta chains below, sequenced in a study of blood T cell repertoires in COVID-19. The assay was immunoSEQ multiplex PCR, and TCRdb's table has in-frame clones only and misses some. Of hundreds of thousands of clones listed, about 88% are singletons. Material: peripheral blood. All receptors come from a man aged 65 to 85 with acute or convalescent COVID-19.

This sequence joins TRBV9 and TRBJ2-7, with unresolved D. Per germline, CDR1 SGDLS and CDR2 YYNGEE. This CDR3 comprises 15 residues. V lost 4 bases, J lost 1 base, and 15 bases lay in between. The CDR3 sequence is CASSPSSRLSYEQYF. The CDR3 region has the DNA TGTGCCAGCAGCCCCTCCTCCCGTCTATCCTACGAGCAGTACTTC.

The chain joins TRBV7-2 to TRBJ1-4; 9 nucleotides agree with TRBD1. This CDR3 is built from 15 residues. V dropped 5 bases and J dropped 8; count of bases not matched to a gene: 9. CDR1 SGHTA and CDR2 FQGNSA come from the germline V gene. This CDR3 is CASSRGGTGLEKLFF. DNA of the CDR3: TGTGCCAGCAGCCGGGGGGGGACAGGGTTAGAAAAACTGTTTTTT.

V gene TRBV4-1 combines with J gene TRBJ1-5, with D possibly being TRBD1 (6 bases). V was pared by 0 bases and J by 1 base, with 13 bases between. The CDR3 sequence is 17 residues long. Germline CDR1 is MGHRA and CDR2 is YSYEKL. The CDR3 here is CASSQDPGGVSNQPQHF. DNA for the CDR3: TGCGCCAGCAGCCAAGATCCGGGGGGCGTAAGCAATCAGCCCCAGCATTTT.

V and J are TRBV7-2 and TRBJ2-5; D is unclear. Trimming took 2 bases from V and 5 from J, leaving 6 bases between them. This CDR3 is built from 12 residues. Germline values: CDR1 SGHTA, CDR2 FQGNSA. CDR3 DNA: TGTGCCAGCAGCTTAAGCTATGAGACCCAGTACTTC. The encoded protein is CASSLSYETQYF.

The chain combines TRBV28 with TRBJ1-4; D gene uncertain. Germline lookup yields CDR1 MDHEN and CDR2 SYDVKM. There are 15 residues in the CDR3. V lost 3 bases to trimming and J lost 8 bases, with 16 bases between them. The CDR3 is CASSFPRGSGEKLFF. The CDR3 bases are TGTGCCAGCAGTTTCCCCCGGGGTAGTGGGGAAAAACTGTTTTTT.

V and J are TRBV5-4 and TRBJ2-2; 11 positions agree with TRBD1. This CDR3 is built from 16 residues. Per the germline V gene, CDR1 is SGHNT and CDR2 is YYREEE (reference sequence). V trimming: 4 bases; J trimming: 4 bases; junction bases outside the gene matches: 6. CDR3 amino acids: CASSRTGGASTGELFF. The CDR3 region has the DNA TGTGCCAGCAGCCGGACAGGGGGCGCAAGCACCGGGGAGCTGTTTTTT. The full variable domain, in which reference TRBV5-4 and TRBJ2-2 provide the parts outside the CDR3, is ETGVTQSPTHLIKTRGQQVTLRCSSQSGHNTVSWYQQALGQGPQFIFQYYREEENGRGNFPPRFSGLQFPNYSSELNVNALELDDSALYLCASSRTGGASTGELFFGEGSRLTVL.

This chain links TRBV19 with TRBJ1-3; 7 nucleotides align to TRBD1. This CDR3 comprises 13 residues. Per germline, CDR1 LNHDA and CDR2 SQIVND (reference sequence). Trimming cost V 6 bases and J 4 bases; bases outside gene matches: 3. The CDR3 sequence: CASRRTGGNTIYF. The CDR3 DNA sequence: TGTGCCAGTAGACGGACAGGCGGAAACACCATATATTTT.

The chain couples TRBV5-4 to TRBJ1-3; 10 nucleotides match TRBD1. Unmatched junction bases numbered 4, after V lost 4 bases and J lost 0 bases. Germline CDR1 SGHNT, CDR2 YYREEE (reference sequence). The CDR3 consists of 16 residues. CDR3 bases: TGTGCCAGCAGCCGCGGACAGGGGGTCTCTGGAAACACCATATATTTT. Amino acids: CASSRGQGVSGNTIYF.

The rearrangement links TRBV7-2 to TRBJ1-1, with TRBD1 as a possible D gene (6 bases). The CDR3 consists of 14 residues. Trimming shortened V by 3 bases and J by 0 bases, and 8 bases separated the two germline ends. Looked up from germline, CDR1 is SGHTA and CDR2 is FQGNSA. The CDR3 DNA is TGTGCCAGCAGCTTTGGGACATTGAACACTGAAGCTTTCTTT. Translating it yields CASSFGTLNTEAFF.

This clone has a handful of counts. V usage is TRBV19 and J usage is TRBJ1-2; 7 nucleotides line up with TRBD1. There are 14 residues in the CDR3. J lost 4 bases, V lost 6 bases, and 8 bases had no gene match. Germline V gives CDR1 LNHDA, CDR2 SQIVND (reference sequence). The DNA for the CDR3 is TGTGCCAGTAGAACCGGGACAGTGGTCTATGGCTACACCTTC. As protein: CASRTGTVVYGYTF.

The V gene is TRBV10-3, the J gene TRBJ2-7; possibly TRBD2 for D (7 bases). V lost 6 bases and J 5 bases, leaving 14 bases between the germline ends. CDR1 is ENHRY and CDR2 is SYGVKD in the germline V gene. The CDR3 extends over 13 amino acids. CDR3 coding DNA: TGTGCCATCAGGGGCGGGGGCGGCCACGAGCAGTACTTC. This translates into CAIRGGGGHEQYF.

The V call is TRBV5-1, the J call TRBJ1-3; the match to TRBD1 covers 7 bases. The J segment lost 0 bases and the V segment lost 3 bases, leaving 3 bases of the junction unmatched. The CDR3 is made up of 15 amino acids. Germline V gene data show CDR1 as SGHRS and CDR2 as YFSETQ. CDR3 in amino acids: CASSSGQLSGNTIYF. The CDR3 nucleotides are TGCGCCAGCAGCTCGGGACAGCTCTCTGGAAACACCATATATTTT. The full variable domain, in which reference TRBV5-1 and TRBJ1-3 provide the parts outside the CDR3, is KAGVTQTPRYLIKTRGQQVTLSCSPISGHRSVSWYQQTPGQGLQFLFEYFSETQRNKGNFPGRFSGRQFSNSRSEMNVSTLELGDSALYLCASSSGQLSGNTIYFGEGSWLTVV.

J is TRBJ2-7 and V is TRBV10-3; 12 positions match TRBD1. V gave up 4 bases and J gave up 3 bases; unmatched junction bases: 16. Germline V gene sequence: CDR1 ENHRY, CDR2 SYGVKD. This CDR3 is built from 19 residues. Here the CDR3 reads CAISATAGTGGKVFYEQYF. CDR3 DNA: TGTGCCATCAGTGCGACTGCCGGGACAGGGGGCAAGGTTTTCTACGAGCAGTACTTC.

The V call is TRBV2, the J call TRBJ1-2, with 10 positions matching TRBD1. CDR1 SNHLY and CDR2 FYNNEI come from the germline V gene. V was pared by 4 bases and J by 6 bases, with 2 bases of the junction left unmatched. The CDR3 runs 13 residues. CDR3: CASSGDRGHGYTF. The CDR3 bases are TGTGCCAGCAGTGGGGACAGGGGCCATGGCTACACCTTC.

V is TRBV5-6 and J is TRBJ2-5; D call uncertain. Germline V lookup: CDR1 SGHDT, CDR2 YYEEEE. With 0 bases removed from V and 5 bases from J, the gap between germline ends came to 14 bases. The CDR3 spans 15 residues. The CDR3 sequence is CASSLVGVGKETQYF. In nucleotides, the CDR3 is TGTGCCAGCAGCTTGGTCGGAGTGGGTAAGGAGACCCAGTACTTC.

The rearrangement uses TRBV5-6 and TRBJ1-2, with 8 nucleotides matching TRBD1. The V segment lost 6 bases and the J segment 6 bases; nucleotides outside the gene matches: 10. CDR3 length: 14 residues. In germline, CDR1 is SGHDT, CDR2 YYEEEE. CDR3 residues: CASTRRAGGHGYTF. The CDR3 region has the DNA TGTGCCAGCACCCGCAGGGCAGGGGGCCATGGCTACACCTTC.

The V call is TRBV6-5, the J call TRBJ1-4; TRBD1 is a possible D gene (6 bases). CDR1 is MNHEY, CDR2 SVGAGI, per germline. This CDR3 has 15 amino acids. V was cut by 5 bases and J by 3 bases, with 13 bases left in between. Here the CDR3 DNA reads TGTGCCAGCAGTCGCAGGGGATCGGCTAATGAAAAACTGTTTTTT. It encodes CASSRRGSANEKLFF.

The chain is built from TRBV6-2 or TRBV6-3 and TRBJ2-3; tentatively, D is TRBD2 (5 bases). The CDR3 has 17 residues. Germline CDR1 reads MNHEY; CDR2 reads SVGEGT. V lost 2 bases, J lost 0 bases, and 15 bases lay in between. CDR3 sequence (DNA): TGTGCCAGCAGTTACCTCCGCGGGCGGTATAGCACAGATACGCAGTATTTT. This translates into CASSYLRGRYSTDTQYF.

The rearrangement uses TRBV7-2 and TRBJ2-7; 9 nucleotides line up with TRBD1. The J segment lost 4 bases and the V segment lost 7 bases, leaving 5 bases of the junction unmatched. This CDR3 comprises 13 residues. CDR1 is SGHTA, CDR2 FQGNSA, per germline. The CDR3 region has the DNA TGTGCCAGCAACCCGACAGGGGGGTACGAGCAGTACTTC. Residues: CASNPTGGYEQYF. The variable domain in full, with the rest retrieved from reference TRBV7-2 and TRBJ2-7, is GAGVSQSPSNKVTEKGKDVELRCDPISGHTALYWYRQSLGQGLEFLIYFQGNSAPDKSGLPSDRFSAERTGGSVSTLTIQRTQQEDSAVYLCASNPTGGYEQYFGPGTRLTVT.

The chain recombines TRBV19 with TRBJ1-1; D remains unclear. From germline, CDR1 is LNHDA and CDR2 SQIVND (reference sequence). The CDR3 runs to 16 residues. V dropped 3 bases and J dropped 10 bases, with 24 bases sitting between them. The CDR3 DNA reads TGTGCCAGTAGTATGGGTTTCGGGTCGGTTTCGTCCCGAGCTTTCTTT. Its protein product is CASSMGFGSVSSRAFF.